This record covers a single T cell receptor (beta chain). As yet, its antigen is unknown. In terms of origin and age, donors were healthy Caucasian individuals from Russia aged about 6 to 90. This CDR3 contains 15 residues. The ends were cut back, 1 base at V and 0 bases at J, with 8 bases in the middle. The germline V gene encodes CDR1 SGHTA and CDR2 FQGNSA. This sample is drawn from a study of blood T cells in healthy people across ages. Study details: For every two T cells, template switching captured about one barcoded beta molecule. The study, taken as a whole, reports: TCR beta diversity, measured per million T cells, fell in a roughly linear way with age. Diversity was higher, and naive CD4+ cells more numerous, in long-lived donors than in aged donors.

Next came a second PCR, run for about 7 to 12 cycles, which used a sample-barcoded 5' primer along with a J-beta primer mix. TCRdb re-called the 5' RACE reads with MiXCR, one entry per CDR3 protein. The sample lists about 1.8 million distinct CDR3 sequences; around 48% were seen once. The source of this sequence is a woman aged 40 to 49 in good health. This chain links TRBV7-2 with TRBJ2-3; D unresolved. The specimen was blood. Here the CDR3 reads CASSLGTDSTDTQYF. DNA for the CDR3: TGTGCCAGCAGCTTAGGTACGGACAGCACAGATACGCAGTATTTT.